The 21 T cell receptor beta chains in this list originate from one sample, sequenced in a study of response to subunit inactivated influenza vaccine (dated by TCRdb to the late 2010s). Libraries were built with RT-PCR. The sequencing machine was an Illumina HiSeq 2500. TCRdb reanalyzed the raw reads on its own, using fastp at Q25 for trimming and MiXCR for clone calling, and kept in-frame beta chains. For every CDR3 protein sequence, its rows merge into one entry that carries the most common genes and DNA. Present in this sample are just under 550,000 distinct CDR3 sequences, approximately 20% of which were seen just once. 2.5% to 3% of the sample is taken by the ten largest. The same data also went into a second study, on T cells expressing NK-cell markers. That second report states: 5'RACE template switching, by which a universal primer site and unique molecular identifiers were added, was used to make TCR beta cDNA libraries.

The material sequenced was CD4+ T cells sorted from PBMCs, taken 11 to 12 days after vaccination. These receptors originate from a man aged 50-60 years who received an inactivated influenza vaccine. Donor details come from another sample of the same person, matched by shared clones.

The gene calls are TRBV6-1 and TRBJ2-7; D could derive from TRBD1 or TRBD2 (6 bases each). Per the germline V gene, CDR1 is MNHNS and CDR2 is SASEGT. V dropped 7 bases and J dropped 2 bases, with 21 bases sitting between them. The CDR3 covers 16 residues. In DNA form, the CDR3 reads TGTGCCAGCAAGGTATCCGGGGGCGCTTACGCCTACGAGCAGTACTTC. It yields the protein CASKVSGGAYAYEQYF.

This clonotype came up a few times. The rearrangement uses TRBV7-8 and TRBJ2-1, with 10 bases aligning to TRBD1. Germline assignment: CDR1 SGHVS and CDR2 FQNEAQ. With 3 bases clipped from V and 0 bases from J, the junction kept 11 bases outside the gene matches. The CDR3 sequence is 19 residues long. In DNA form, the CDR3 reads TGTGCCAGCAGCTTGGTCCCGGGACAGGGGCTGGTCTCCTACAATGAGCAGTTCTTC. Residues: CASSLVPGQGLVSYNEQFF.

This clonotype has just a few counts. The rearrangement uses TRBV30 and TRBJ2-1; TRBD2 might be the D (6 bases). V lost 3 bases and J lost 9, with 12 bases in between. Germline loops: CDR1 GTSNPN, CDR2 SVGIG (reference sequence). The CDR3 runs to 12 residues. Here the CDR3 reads CAWSAGLFEQFF. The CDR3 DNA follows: TGTGCCTGGAGCGCCGGACTATTTGAGCAGTTCTTC.

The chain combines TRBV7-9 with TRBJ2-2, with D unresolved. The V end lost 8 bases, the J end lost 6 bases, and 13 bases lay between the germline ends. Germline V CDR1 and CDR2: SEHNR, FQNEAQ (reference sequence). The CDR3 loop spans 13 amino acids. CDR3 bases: TGTGCCAGCTTCTCCTTAAGGGCCGGGGAGCTGTTTTTT. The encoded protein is CASFSLRAGELFF. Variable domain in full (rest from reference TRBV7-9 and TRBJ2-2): DTGVSQNPRHKITKRGQNVTFRCDPISEHNRLYWYRQTLGQGPEFLTYFQNEAQLEKSRLLSDRFSAERPKGSFSTLEIQRTEQGDSAMYLCASFSLRAGELFFGEGSRLTVL.

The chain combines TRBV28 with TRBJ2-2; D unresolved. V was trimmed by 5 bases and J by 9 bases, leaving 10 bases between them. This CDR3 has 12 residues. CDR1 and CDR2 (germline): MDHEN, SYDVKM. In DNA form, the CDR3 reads TGTGCCAGCAGTACGTTTAGCCGGGAGCTGTTTTTT. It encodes CASSTFSRELFF.

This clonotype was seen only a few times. This CDR3 reads CASSSWTGTYTF. DNA of the CDR3: TGTGCCAGCAGTTCCTGGACAGGGACATACACCTTC. This chain links TRBV12-3 or TRBV12-4 with TRBJ1-2; 8 positions agree with TRBD1. The CDR3 length is 12 residues. V shed 4 bases and J 11 bases; nucleotides not matched to a gene: 6.

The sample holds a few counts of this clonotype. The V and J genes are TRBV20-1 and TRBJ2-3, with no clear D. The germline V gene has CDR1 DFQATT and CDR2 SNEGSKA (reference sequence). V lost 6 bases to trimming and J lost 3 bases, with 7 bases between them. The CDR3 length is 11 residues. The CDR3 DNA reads TGCAGTGCCACCAGGACAGATACGCAGTATTTT. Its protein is CSATRTDTQYF.

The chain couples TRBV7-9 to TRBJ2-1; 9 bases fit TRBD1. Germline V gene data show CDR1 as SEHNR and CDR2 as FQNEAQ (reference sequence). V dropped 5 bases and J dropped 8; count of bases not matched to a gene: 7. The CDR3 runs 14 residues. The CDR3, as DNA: TGTGCCAGCAGCCGCCAGACAGGGGGTTATGAGCAGTTCTTC. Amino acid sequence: CASSRQTGGYEQFF.

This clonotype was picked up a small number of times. CDR3 sequence reads: CASSLDGVSTEAFF. CDR3 nucleotide sequence: TGCGCCAGCAGCTTGGATGGGGTGAGCACTGAAGCTTTCTTT. The rearrangement uses TRBV5-1 and TRBJ1-1; D uncertain. The CDR3 length is 14 residues. Trimming took off 0 bases at V and 4 bases at J, with 10 bases between the two ends. Looked up from germline, CDR1 is SGHRS and CDR2 is YFSETQ. The whole variable domain, filled in from reference TRBV5-1 and TRBJ1-1, reads KAGVTQTPRYLIKTRGQQVTLSCSPISGHRSVSWYQQTPGQGLQFLFEYFSETQRNKGNFPGRFSGRQFSNSRSEMNVSTLELGDSALYLCASSLDGVSTEAFFGQGTRLTVV.

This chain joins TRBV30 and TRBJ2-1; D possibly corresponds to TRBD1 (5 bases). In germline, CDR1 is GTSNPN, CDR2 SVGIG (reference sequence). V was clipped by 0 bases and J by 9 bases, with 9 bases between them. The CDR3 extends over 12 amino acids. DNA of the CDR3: TGTGCCTGGAGTGTACAAGGGGCTGAGCAGTTCTTC. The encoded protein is CAWSVQGAEQFF.

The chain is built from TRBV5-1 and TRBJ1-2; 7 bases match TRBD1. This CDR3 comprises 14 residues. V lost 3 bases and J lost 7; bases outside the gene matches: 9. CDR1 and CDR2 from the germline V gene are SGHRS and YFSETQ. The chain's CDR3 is CASSSGQPFVGYTF. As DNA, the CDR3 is TGCGCCAGCAGCTCGGGACAGCCCTTTGTTGGCTACACCTTC.

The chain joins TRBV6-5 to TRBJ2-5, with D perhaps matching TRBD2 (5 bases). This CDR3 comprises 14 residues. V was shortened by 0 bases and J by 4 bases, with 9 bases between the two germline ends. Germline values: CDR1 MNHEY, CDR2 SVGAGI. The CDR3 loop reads CASSYSASRETQYF. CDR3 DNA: TGTGCCAGCAGTTACTCGGCTAGCCGAGAGACCCAGTACTTC.

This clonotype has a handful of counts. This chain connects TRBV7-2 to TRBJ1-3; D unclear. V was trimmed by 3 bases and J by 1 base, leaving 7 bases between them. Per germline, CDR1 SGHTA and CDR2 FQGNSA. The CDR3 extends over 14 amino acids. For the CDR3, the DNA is TGTGCCAGCAGCTTTGTACAGTCTGGAAACACCATATATTTT. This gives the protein CASSFVQSGNTIYF.

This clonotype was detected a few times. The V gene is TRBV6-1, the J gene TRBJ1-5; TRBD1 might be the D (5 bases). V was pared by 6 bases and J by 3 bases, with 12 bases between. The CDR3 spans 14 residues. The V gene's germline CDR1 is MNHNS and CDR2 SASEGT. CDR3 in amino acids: CASSPTRANQPQHF. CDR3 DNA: TGTGCCAGCAGCCCAACCAGGGCCAATCAGCCCCAGCATTTT.

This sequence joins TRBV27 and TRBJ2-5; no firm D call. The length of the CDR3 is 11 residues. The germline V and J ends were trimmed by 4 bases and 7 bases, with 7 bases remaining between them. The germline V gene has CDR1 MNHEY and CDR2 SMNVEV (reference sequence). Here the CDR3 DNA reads TGTGCCAGCAGTTATTCCGGGACCCAGTACTTC. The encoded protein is CASSYSGTQYF.

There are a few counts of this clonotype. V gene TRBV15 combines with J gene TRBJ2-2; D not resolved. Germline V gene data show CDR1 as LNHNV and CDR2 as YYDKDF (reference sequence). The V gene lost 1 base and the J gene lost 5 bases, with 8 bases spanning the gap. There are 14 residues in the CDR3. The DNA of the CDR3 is TGTGCCACCAGCAGAGCCCGATCGACCGGGGAGCTGTTTTTT. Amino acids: CATSRARSTGELFF.

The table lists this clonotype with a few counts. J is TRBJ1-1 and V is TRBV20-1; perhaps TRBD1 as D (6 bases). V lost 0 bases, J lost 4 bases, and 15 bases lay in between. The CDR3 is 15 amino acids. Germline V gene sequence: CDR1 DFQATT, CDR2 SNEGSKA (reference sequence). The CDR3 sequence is CSARDPSTGSTEAFF. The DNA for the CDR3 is TGCAGTGCTAGAGATCCATCAACAGGGTCCACTGAAGCTTTCTTT.

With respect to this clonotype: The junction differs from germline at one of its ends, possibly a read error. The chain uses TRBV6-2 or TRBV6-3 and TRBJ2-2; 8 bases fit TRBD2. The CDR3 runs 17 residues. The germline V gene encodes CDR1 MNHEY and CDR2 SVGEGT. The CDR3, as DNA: TGTGCCAGCATTGATGCATTTAGCGGGGCGAACACCGGGGAGCTGCTTTTT. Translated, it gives CASIDAFSGANTGELLF.

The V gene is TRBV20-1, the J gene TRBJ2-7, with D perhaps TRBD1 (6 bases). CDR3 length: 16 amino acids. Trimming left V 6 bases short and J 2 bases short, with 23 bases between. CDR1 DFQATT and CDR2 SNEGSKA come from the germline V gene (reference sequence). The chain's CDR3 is CSAYLTGPSITYEQYF. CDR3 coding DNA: TGCAGTGCCTACCTTACAGGGCCCTCAATCACCTACGAGCAGTACTTC.

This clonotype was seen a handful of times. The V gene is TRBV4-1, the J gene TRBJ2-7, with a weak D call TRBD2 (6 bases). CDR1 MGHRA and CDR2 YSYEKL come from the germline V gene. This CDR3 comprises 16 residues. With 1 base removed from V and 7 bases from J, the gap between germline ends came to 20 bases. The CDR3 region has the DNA TGCGCCAGCAGCCAAGGGGGAGGATTAGGGAAACTAGAGCAGTACTTC. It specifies CASSQGGGLGKLEQYF.

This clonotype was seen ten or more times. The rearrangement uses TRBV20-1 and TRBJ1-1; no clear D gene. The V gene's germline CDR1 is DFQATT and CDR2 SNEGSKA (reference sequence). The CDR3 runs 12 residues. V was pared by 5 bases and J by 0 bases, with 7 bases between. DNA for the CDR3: TGCAGTGCTCGAATCATGAACACTGAAGCTTTCTTT. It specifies CSARIMNTEAFF.